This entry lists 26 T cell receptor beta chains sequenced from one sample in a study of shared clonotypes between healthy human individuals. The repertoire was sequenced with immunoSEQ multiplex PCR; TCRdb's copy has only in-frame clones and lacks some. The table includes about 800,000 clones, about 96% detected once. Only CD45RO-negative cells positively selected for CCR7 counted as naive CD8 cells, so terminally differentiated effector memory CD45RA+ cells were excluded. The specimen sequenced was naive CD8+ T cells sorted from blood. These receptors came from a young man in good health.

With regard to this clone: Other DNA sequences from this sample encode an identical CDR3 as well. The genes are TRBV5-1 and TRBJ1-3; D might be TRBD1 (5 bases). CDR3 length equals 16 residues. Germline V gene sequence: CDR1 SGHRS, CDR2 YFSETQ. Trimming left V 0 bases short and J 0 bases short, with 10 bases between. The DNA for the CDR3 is TGCGCCAGCAGCTTGGGGCAGGGACTCTCTGGAAACACCATATATTTT. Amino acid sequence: CASSLGQGLSGNTIYF.

CDR3 in amino acids: CASSWGTRAGAGEETQYF. CDR3 coding DNA: TGTGCCAGCAGTTGGGGGACGAGGGCCGGAGCGGGAGAAGAGACCCAGTACTTC. V usage is TRBV28 and J usage is TRBJ2-5; 8 bases align to TRBD2. The CDR3 length is 18 residues. Germline CDR1 is MDHEN and CDR2 is SYDVKM. Trimming at V came to 4 bases and at J to 3 bases, leaving 16 bases not matched to a gene.

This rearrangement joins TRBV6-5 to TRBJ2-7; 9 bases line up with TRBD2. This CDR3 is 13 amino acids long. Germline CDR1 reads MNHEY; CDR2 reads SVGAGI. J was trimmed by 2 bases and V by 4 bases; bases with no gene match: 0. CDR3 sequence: CASSLAGAYEQYF. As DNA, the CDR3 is TGTGCCAGCAGTTTAGCGGGGGCCTACGAGCAGTACTTC.

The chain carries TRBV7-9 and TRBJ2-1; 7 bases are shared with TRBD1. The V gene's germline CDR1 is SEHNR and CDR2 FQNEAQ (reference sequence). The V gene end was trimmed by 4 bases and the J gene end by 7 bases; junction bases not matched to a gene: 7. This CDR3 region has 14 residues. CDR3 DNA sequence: TGTGCCAGCAGCTCTACAGGGGCGTGGAATGAGCAGTTCTTC. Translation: CASSSTGAWNEQFF.

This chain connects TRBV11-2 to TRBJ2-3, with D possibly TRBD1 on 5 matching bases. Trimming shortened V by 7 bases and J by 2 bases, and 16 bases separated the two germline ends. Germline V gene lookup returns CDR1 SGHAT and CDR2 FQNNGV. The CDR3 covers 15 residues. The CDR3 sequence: CASIGVGGLTDTQYF. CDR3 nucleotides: TGTGCCAGCATAGGGGTTGGCGGCCTCACAGATACGCAGTATTTT.

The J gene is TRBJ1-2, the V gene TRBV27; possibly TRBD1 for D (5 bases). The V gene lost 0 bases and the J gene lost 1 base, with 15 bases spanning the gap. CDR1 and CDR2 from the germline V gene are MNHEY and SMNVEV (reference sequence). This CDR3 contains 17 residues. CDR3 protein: CASSLSAGGGDNYGYTF. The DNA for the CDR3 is TGTGCCAGCAGTTTATCCGCTGGGGGTGGGGATAACTATGGCTACACCTTC.

The chain's CDR3 is CSVTGQNTGELFF. The CDR3 nucleotides are TGCAGCGTAACGGGACAGAACACCGGGGAGCTGTTTTTT. This sequence joins TRBV29-1 and TRBJ2-2; TRBD1 might be the D (6 bases). The CDR3 totals 13 residues. Germline CDR1 and CDR2: SQVTM and ANQGSEA. Deletions cut 6 bases from V and 1 base from J, with 9 bases between.

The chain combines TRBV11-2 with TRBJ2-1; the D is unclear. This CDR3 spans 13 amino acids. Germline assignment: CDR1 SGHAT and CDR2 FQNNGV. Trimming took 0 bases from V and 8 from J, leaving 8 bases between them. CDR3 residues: CASSLDMPDEQFF. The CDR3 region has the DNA TGTGCCAGCAGCTTAGATATGCCTGATGAGCAGTTCTTC. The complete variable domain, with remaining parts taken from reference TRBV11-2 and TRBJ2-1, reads EAGVAQSPRYKIIEKRQSVAFWCNPISGHATLYWYQQILGQGPKLLIQFQNNGVVDDSQLPKDRFSAERLKGVDSTLKIQPAKLEDSAVYLCASSLDMPDEQFFGPGTRLTVL.

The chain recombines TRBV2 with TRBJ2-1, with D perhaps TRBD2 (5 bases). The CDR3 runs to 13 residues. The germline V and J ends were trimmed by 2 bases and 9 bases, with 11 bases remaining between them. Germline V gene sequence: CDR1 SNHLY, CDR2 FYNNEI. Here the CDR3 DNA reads TGTGCCAGCAGTGAATTTAGCGAAAGTGAGCAGTTCTTC. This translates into CASSEFSESEQFF.

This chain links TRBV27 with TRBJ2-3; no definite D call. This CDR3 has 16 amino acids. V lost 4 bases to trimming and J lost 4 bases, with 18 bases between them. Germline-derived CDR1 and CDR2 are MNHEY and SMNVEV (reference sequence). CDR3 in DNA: TGTGCCAGCAGTTCTCAATCTAGAGGCCCCCCAGATACGCAGTATTTT. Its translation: CASSSQSRGPPDTQYF.

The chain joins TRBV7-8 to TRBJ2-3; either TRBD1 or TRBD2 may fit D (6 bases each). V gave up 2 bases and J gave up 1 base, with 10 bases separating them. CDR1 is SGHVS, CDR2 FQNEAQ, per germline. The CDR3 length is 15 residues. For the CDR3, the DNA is TGTGCCAGCAGCTTACAGGGGACTGGCACAGATACGCAGTATTTT. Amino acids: CASSLQGTGTDTQYF. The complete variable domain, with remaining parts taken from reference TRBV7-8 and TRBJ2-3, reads GAGVSQSPRYKVAKRGQDVALRCDPISGHVSLFWYQQALGQGPEFLTYFQNEAQLDKSGLPSDRFFAERPEGSVSTLKIQRTQQEDSAVYLCASSLQGTGTDTQYFGPGTRLTVL.

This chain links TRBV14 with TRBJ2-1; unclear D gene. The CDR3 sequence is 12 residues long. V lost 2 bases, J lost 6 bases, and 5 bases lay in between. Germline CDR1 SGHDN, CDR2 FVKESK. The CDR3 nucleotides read TGTGCCAGCAGCCAATTTACCAATGAGCAGTTCTTC. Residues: CASSQFTNEQFF.

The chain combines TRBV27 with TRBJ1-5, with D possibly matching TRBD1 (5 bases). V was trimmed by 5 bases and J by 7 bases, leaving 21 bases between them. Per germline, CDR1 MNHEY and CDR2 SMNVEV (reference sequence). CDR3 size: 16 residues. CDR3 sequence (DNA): TGTGCCAGCAGTCCGGCATATCAGGGTAGTGGGCAGCCCCAGCATTTT. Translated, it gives CASSPAYQGSGQPQHF.

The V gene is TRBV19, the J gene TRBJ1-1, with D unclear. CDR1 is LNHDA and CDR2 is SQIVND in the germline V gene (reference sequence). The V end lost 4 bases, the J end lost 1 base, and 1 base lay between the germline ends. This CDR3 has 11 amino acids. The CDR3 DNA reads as TGTGCCAGTAGTAAGAACACTGAAGCTTTCTTT. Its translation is CASSKNTEAFF.

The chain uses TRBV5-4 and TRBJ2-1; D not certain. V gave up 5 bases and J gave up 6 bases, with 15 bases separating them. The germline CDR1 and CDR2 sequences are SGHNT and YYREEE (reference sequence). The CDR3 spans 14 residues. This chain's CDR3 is CASSKGRLVNEQFF. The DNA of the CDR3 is TGTGCCAGCAGTAAAGGTCGGCTAGTCAATGAGCAGTTCTTC.

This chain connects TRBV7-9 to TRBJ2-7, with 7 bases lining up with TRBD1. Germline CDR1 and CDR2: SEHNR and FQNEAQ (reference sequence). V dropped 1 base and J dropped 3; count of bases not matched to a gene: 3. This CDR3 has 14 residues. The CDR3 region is CASSLEGAYYEQYF. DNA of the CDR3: TGTGCCAGCAGCTTAGAGGGGGCTTACTACGAGCAGTACTTC. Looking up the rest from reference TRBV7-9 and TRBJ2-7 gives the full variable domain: DTGVSQNPRHKITKRGQNVTFRCDPISEHNRLYWYRQTLGQGPEFLTYFQNEAQLEKSRLLSDRFSAERPKGSFSTLEIQRTEQGDSAMYLCASSLEGAYYEQYFGPGTRLTVT.

The CDR3 nucleotides are TGTGCCAGCAGTGGGGTACGAACCCACGAGCAGTACTTC. This translates into CASSGVRTHEQYF. The chain joins TRBV25-1 to TRBJ2-7, with D unresolved. The CDR3 is made up of 13 amino acids. Looked up from germline, CDR1 is MGHDK and CDR2 is SYGVNS. V lost 4 bases and J 5 bases, leaving 12 bases between the germline ends.

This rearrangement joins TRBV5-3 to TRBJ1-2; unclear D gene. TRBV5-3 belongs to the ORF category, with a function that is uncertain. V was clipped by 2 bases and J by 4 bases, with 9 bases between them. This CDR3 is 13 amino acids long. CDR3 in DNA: TGTGCCAGAAGCTTTCTAAGATTCTATGGCTACACCTTC. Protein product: CARSFLRFYGYTF.

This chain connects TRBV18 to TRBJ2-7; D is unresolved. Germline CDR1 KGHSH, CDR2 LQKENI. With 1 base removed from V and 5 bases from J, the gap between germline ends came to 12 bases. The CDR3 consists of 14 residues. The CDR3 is CASSPRGPPDEQYF. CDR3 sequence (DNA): TGTGCCAGCTCACCACGCGGTCCTCCAGACGAGCAGTACTTC.

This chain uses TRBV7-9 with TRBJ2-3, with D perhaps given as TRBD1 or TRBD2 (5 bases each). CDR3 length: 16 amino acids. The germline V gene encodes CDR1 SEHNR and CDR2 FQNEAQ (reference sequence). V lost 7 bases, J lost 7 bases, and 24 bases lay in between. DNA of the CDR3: TGTGCCAGCACCCCGAGGGACGCCCTGTGGAGTAATACGCAGTATTTT. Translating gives CASTPRDALWSNTQYF. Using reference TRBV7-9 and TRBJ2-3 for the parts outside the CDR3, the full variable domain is DTGVSQNPRHKITKRGQNVTFRCDPISEHNRLYWYRQTLGQGPEFLTYFQNEAQLEKSRLLSDRFSAERPKGSFSTLEIQRTEQGDSAMYLCASTPRDALWSNTQYFGPGTRLTVL.

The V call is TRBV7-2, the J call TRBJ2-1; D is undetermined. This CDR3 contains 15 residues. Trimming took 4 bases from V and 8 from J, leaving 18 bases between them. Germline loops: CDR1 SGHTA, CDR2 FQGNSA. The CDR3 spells CASSSPLVAWDEQFF. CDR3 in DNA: TGTGCCAGCAGCTCCCCCCTAGTAGCCTGGGATGAGCAGTTCTTC.

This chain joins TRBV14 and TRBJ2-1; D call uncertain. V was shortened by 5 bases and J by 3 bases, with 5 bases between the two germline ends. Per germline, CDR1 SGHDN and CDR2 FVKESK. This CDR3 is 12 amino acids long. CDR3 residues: CASSKVYNEQFF. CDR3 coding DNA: TGTGCCAGCAGCAAGGTCTACAATGAGCAGTTCTTC.

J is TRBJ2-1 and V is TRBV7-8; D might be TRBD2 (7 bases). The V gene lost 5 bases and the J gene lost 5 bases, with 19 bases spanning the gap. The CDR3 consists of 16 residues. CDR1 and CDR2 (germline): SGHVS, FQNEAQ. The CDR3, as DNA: TGTGCCAGCAGCCCCGTGGGGGGGGCCAGGGACAATGAGCAGTTCTTC. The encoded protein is CASSPVGGARDNEQFF.

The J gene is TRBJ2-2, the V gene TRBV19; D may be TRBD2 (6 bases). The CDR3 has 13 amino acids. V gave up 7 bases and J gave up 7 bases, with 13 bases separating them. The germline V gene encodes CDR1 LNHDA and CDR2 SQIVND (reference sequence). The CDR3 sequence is CASTRGGGGELFF. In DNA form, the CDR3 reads TGTGCCAGTACGCGGGGCGGAGGCGGGGAGCTGTTTTTT.

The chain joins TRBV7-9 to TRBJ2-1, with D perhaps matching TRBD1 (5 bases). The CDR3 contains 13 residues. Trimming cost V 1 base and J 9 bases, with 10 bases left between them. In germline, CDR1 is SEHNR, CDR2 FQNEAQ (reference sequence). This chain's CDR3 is CASSLVRATEQFF. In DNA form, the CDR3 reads TGTGCCAGCAGCTTAGTCAGGGCGACTGAGCAGTTCTTC. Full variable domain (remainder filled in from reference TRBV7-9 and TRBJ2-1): DTGVSQNPRHKITKRGQNVTFRCDPISEHNRLYWYRQTLGQGPEFLTYFQNEAQLEKSRLLSDRFSAERPKGSFSTLEIQRTEQGDSAMYLCASSLVRATEQFFGPGTRLTVL.

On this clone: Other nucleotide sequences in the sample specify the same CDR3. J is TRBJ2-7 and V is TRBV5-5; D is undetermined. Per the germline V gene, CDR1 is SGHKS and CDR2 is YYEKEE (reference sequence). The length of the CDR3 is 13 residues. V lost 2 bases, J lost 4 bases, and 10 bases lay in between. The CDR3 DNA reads TGTGCCAGCAGCTTAGGATTGGGGTACGAGCAGTACTTC. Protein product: CASSLGLGYEQYF.